These 7 T cell receptor beta chains were sequenced from one sample in a study of T cells after yellow fever vaccination. TCRdb passed the 5' RACE reads through MiXCR, listing each CDR3 protein once. The data show some 600,000 distinct CDR3 sequences, with less than 20% seen just once and 15% to 20% held by the top ten. Sequencing was performed on PBMCs, taken around 5 days after the first yellow fever vaccination. The receptors were gathered from a man younger than 35 who received the YFV17D yellow fever vaccine.

In this sample, this clonotype turned up a few times. The chain joins TRBV27 to TRBJ2-5; 12 positions match TRBD2. J lost 4 bases, V lost 3 bases, and 6 bases had no gene match. The CDR3 spans 16 residues. CDR1 and CDR2 from the germline V gene are MNHEY and SMNVEV (reference sequence). The CDR3 loop reads CASSFLAGGPGETQYF. For the CDR3, the DNA is TGTGCCAGCAGTTTCCTAGCGGGGGGGCCTGGAGAGACCCAGTACTTC.

This clonotype was seen a few times. The chain recombines TRBV19 with TRBJ2-5; D is perhaps TRBD1 or TRBD2 (5 bases each). The V end lost 6 bases, the J end lost 3 bases, and 11 bases lay between the germline ends. The CDR3 has 13 amino acids. CDR1 and CDR2 from the germline V gene are LNHDA and SQIVND (reference sequence). The CDR3 is CASSPGRKETQYF. In DNA form, the CDR3 reads TGTGCCAGTAGCCCGGGACGGAAAGAGACCCAGTACTTC.

This clonotype was recorded a few times. The rearrangement uses TRBV6-5 and TRBJ2-1; TRBD2 is a possible D gene (7 bases). The CDR3 is made up of 15 amino acids. Germline V CDR1 and CDR2: MNHEY, SVGAGI. The V end was cut by 1 base, the J end by 7 bases, with 14 bases between. The CDR3: CASSYWGAGGNEQFF. CDR3 DNA sequence: TGTGCCAGCAGTTACTGGGGGGCCGGGGGGAATGAGCAGTTCTTC.

This clonotype was counted only a few times. The chain combines TRBV29-1 with TRBJ1-2; perhaps TRBD1 as D (5 bases). V lost 5 bases and J 9 bases, leaving 13 bases between the germline ends. The CDR3 consists of 11 residues. Looked up from germline, CDR1 is SQVTM and CDR2 is ANQGSEA. The CDR3 coding sequence is TGCAGCGTTTGGGACCACGGGAGCTACACCTTC. Translated, it gives CSVWDHGSYTF.

Written as DNA, the CDR3 is TGCGCCAGCAGCCAAGGACGGGCAGTGGAGGGCAATGAGCAGTTCTTC. Translated, it gives CASSQGRAVEGNEQFF. The rearrangement links TRBV4-3 to TRBJ2-1; the D gene is possibly TRBD2 (6 bases). The CDR3 has 16 residues. Germline V lookup: CDR1 LGHNA, CDR2 YSLEER. The V and J ends lost 1 base and 6 bases respectively, with 16 bases between them.

This clonotype came up many times. The chain couples TRBV7-2 to TRBJ2-1, with 16 bases matching TRBD2. J lost 7 bases, V lost 3 bases, and 6 bases had no gene match. There are 17 residues in the CDR3. Germline CDR1 and CDR2: SGHTA and FQGNSA. Here the CDR3 reads CASSFSGTSGGVNEQFF. The DNA for the CDR3 is TGTGCCAGCAGCTTCTCCGGGACTAGCGGGGGGGTAAATGAGCAGTTCTTC.

A few counts support this clonotype. The chain uses TRBV12-3 or TRBV12-4 and TRBJ2-2; D is unclear. Trimming shortened V by 7 bases and J by 0 bases, and 21 bases separated the two germline ends. CDR3 size: 18 residues. The chain's CDR3 is CASTPNTFADANTGELFF. DNA of the CDR3: TGTGCCAGCACCCCTAACACCTTCGCCGACGCGAACACCGGGGAGCTGTTTTTT.